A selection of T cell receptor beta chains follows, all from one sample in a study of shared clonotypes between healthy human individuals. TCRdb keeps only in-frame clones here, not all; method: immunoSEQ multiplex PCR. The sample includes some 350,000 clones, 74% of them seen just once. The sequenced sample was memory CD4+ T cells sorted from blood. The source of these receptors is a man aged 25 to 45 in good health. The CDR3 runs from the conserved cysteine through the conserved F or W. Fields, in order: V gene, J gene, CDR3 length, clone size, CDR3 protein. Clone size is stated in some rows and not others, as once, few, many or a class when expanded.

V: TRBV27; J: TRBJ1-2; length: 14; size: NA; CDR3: CASSLNFLGLGYTF
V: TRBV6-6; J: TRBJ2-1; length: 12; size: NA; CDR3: CASGSGWNEQFF
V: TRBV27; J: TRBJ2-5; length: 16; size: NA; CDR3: CASSSNREKLRGTQYF
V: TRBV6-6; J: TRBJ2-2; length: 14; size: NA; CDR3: CASSPLRGTGELFF
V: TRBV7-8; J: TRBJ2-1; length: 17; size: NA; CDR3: CASSLPTPGTGYNEQFF
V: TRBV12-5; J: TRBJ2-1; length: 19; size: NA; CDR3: CASGSQGLAGGGAYNEQFF
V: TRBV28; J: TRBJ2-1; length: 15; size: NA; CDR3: CASRLGRGRVSEQFF
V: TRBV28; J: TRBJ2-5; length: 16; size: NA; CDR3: CASSSSGLESIETQYF
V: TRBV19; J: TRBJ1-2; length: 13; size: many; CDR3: CASCAGQGYGYTF
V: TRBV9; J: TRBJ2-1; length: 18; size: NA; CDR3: CASSPGGRDTLSYNEQFF
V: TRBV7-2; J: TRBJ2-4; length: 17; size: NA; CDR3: CASSLRTGGLAKNIQYF
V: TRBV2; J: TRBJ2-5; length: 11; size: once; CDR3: CASSPEETQYF
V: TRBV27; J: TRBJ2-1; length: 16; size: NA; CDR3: CASSLTGTALYNEQFF
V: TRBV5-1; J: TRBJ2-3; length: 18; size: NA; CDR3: CASSLELAGVSGQDTQYF
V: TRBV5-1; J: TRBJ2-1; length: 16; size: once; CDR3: CASSSTPGLAGNEQFF
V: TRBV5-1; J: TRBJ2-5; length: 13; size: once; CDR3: CASSPGRLETQYF
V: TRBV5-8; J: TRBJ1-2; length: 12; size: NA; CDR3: CASSLGIYGYTF
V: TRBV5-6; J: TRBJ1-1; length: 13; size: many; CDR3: CASSFRGETEAFF
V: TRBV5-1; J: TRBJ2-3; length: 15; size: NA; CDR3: CASSREWGSTDTQYF
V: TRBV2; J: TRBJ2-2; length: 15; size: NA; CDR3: CASSARGALSGELFF
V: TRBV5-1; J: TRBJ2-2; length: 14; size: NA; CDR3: CASSSGTDTGELFF
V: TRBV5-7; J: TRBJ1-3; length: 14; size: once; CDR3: CASSLAGPGNTIYF
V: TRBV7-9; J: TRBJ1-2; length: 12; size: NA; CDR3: CASSYGGNFYTF
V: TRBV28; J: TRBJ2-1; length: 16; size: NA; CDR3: CASSFPLTSGKNEQFF
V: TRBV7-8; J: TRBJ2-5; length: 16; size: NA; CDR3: CASSLGTGGNVETQYF
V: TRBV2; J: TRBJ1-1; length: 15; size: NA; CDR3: CASTKLGQRNTEAFF
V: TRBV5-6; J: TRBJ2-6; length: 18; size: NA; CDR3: CASTLGWGSHSGANVLTF
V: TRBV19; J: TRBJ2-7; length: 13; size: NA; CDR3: CASGRDRTYEQYF
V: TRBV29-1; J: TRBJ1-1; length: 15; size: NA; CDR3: CSVVQRGAKNTEAFF
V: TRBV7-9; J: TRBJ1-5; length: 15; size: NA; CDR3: CASSLVGNSNQPQHF
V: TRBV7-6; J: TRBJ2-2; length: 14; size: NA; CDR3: CASSSASRAGELFF
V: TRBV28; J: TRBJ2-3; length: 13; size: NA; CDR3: CASSLSTTDTQYF
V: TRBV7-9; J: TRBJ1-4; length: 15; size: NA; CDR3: CASSFSRTTNEKLFF
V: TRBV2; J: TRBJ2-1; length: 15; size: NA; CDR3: CASSEGGTRFHEQFF
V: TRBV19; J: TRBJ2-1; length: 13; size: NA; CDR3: CASSMTQGGEQFF
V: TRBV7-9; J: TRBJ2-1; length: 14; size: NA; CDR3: CASSFPRRLDEQFF
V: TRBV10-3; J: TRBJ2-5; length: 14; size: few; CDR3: CAISLAGAGETQYF
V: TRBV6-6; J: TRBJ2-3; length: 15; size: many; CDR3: CASSSGTGVTDTQYF
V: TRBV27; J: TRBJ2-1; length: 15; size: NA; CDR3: CASSLGLGSYNEQFF
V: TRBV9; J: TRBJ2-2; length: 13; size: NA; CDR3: CASSRTSFGELFF
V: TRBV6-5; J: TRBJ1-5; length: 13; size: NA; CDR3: CASSQARNQPQHF
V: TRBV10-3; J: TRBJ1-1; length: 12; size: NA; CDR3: CAISPGGTEAFF
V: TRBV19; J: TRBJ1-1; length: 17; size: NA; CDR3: CASKGWQEGFSLTEAFF
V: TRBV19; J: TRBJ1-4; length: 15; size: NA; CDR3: CASSSAGTANEKLFF